This T cell receptor beta chain comes out of a study of regulatory T cells in long-lasting Graves disease. About the study: Antithyroid drug exposure in newly diagnosed Graves' patients had lasted under 3 months. Whole-study results and caveats: The number of shared public clonotypes was higher in persistent patients (roughly 3,000) than new patients (approximately 1,000).

For TCR beta, libraries came from iRepertoire HTBI primers and Arm-PCR of CDR3 regions. From the multiplex PCR reads, TCRdb called clonotypes with MiXCR, one entry per CDR3 protein. The sample consists of a few hundred thousand distinct CDR3 sequences, about 11% of them appearing once. This clonotype showed up many times. What it recognizes is unknown. Trimming pared 4 bases from V and 5 bases from J, leaving 12 bases between. Per the germline V gene, CDR1 is SGDLS and CDR2 is YYNGEE. This CDR3 has 13 amino acids. Time point here: newly diagnosed GD, antithyroid drugs for less than 3 months. With RNA extracted from PBMCs as input, the TCR library was made. Each patient gave 8.5 to 10 milliliters of EDTA-anticoagulated peripheral blood. These data were also reused for a study on T cells in Graves' hyperthyroidism and ophthalmopathy. In that study: No ophthalmopathy progression within 18 months constituted stable Graves' hyperthyroidism.

The V and J genes are TRBV9 and TRBJ1-1; no definite D call. This sample comprised peripheral blood mononuclear cells (PBMCs), obtained at new diagnosis, from a patient treated with antithyroid drugs. The TCR was taken from a young woman with Graves disease. CDR3 protein: CASSPHERTEAFF. CDR3 in DNA: TGTGCCAGCAGCCCCCACGAGCGGACTGAAGCTTTCTTT.